This TCR beta chain was recorded in a study of blood T cell repertoires in COVID-19. About the research overall: T cells, B-cell-depleted T cells, or PBMCs supplied cDNA or gDNA.

CDR1 is SGHAT, CDR2 FQNNGV, per germline. V lost 4 bases to trimming and J lost 5 bases; unmatched junction nucleotides: 4. The CDR3 spans 13 residues. The protocol was immunoSEQ multiplex PCR, while the TCRdb copy is restricted to in-frame clones and leaves out a portion. The repertoire consists of about 210,000 clones, with around 84% occurring once and the leading ten covering about 4.9%. Sequenced material: peripheral blood. This receptor was identified in a woman aged 80 or over with acute or convalescent COVID-19. The rearrangement joins TRBV11-2 to TRBJ1-2; 7 positions match TRBD1. CDR3 nucleotides: TGTGCCAGCAGCTGGACAGGTCTTTATGGCTACACCTTC. Translating it yields CASSWTGLYGYTF.